The rows below give T cell receptor beta chains drawn from one sample of a study of blood T cell repertoires in COVID-19. The method was immunoSEQ multiplex PCR; TCRdb's version includes in-frame clones alone and lacks a portion of them. The table includes about 220,000 clones, 82% detected once. Sequencing was performed on PBMCs or T cells enriched from blood (not recorded which). The receptors were sampled from an older woman who had recovered from COVID-19. Each CDR3 is given with its conserved first and last residue. Fields, in order: J gene, D gene, clone size, V gene, CDR3 protein, CDR3 DNA. D genes are given only for firm matches. Expanded clones are given a class, and other clones once, few, many or no size at all.

>TRBJ2-7|NA|NA|TRBV27
CASSFDKRKSSYEQYF
TGTGCCAGCAGTTTCGACAAGCGGAAATCCTCTTACGAGCAGTACTTC
>TRBJ2-1|TRBD2|NA|TRBV7-9
CASSGGLNNEQFF
TGTGCCAGCAGCGGGGGACTAAACAATGAGCAGTTCTTC
>TRBJ2-2|NA|NA|TRBV7-3
CASSPNTNTGELFF
TGTGCCAGCAGCCCGAACACGAACACCGGGGAGCTGTTTTTT
>TRBJ2-1|NA|NA|TRBV5-4
CASSITRNNEQFF
TGTGCCAGCAGCATTACACGAAACAATGAGCAGTTCTTC
>TRBJ1-5|TRBD1|NA|TRBV2
CASGETGGGNQPQHF
TGTGCCAGCGGGGAGACAGGGGGTGGAAATCAGCCCCAGCATTTT
>TRBJ1-1|NA|once|TRBV18
CASSPVPQVNTEAFF
TGTGCCAGCTCACCAGTTCCCCAGGTGAACACTGAAGCTTTCTTT
>TRBJ1-5|TRBD1|NA|TRBV9
CASSAHGQGNQPQHF
TGTGCCAGCAGCGCCCATGGACAGGGCAATCAGCCCCAGCATTTT
>TRBJ1-5|TRBD1|NA|TRBV6-5
CASRRQGASNQPQHF
TGTGCCAGCAGGAGACAGGGGGCCAGCAATCAGCCCCAGCATTTT
>TRBJ1-5|NA|once|TRBV7-9
CASSRRGGGSQPQHF
TGTGCCAGCAGCCGAAGGGGCGGGGGGAGTCAGCCCCAGCATTTT
>TRBJ2-3|TRBD2|NA|TRBV19
CASSPRGPGGPSTDTQYF
TGTGCCAGTAGCCCCAGGGGACCGGGGGGGCCAAGCACAGATACGCAGTATTTT
>TRBJ2-1|TRBD2|NA|TRBV5-6
CASSPLGRGAYNEQFF
TGTGCCAGCAGCCCCCTTGGGAGGGGCGCCTACAATGAGCAGTTCTTC